One and the same sample provided the 26 T cell receptor beta chains below, sequenced in a study of blood T cell repertoires in COVID-19. Sequencing was performed with immunoSEQ multiplex PCR; in TCRdb, only in-frame clones are kept and a portion is missing. The repertoire holds about 120,000 clones, with 81% as singletons. Sequences were obtained from peripheral blood. These TCRs come from a human donor in a cohort sampled during active COVID-19.

The chain uses TRBV5-4 and TRBJ1-1; tentatively, D is TRBD1 (6 bases). The CDR3 extends over 15 amino acids. Germline V CDR1 and CDR2: SGHNT, YYREEE (reference sequence). V shed 4 bases and J shed 1 base, with 14 bases lying between them. The CDR3 reads CASSTGTLTNTEAFF. CDR3 in DNA: TGTGCCAGCAGCACCGGGACACTTACGAACACTGAAGCTTTCTTT.

The chain recombines TRBV19 with TRBJ2-5, with 7 bases fitting TRBD2. CDR1 is LNHDA, CDR2 SQIVND, per germline (reference sequence). The CDR3 is 16 residues long. The V segment lost 4 bases and the J segment 5 bases; nucleotides outside the gene matches: 13. The CDR3 DNA reads TGTGCCAGTAGTACTCTGACTAGCCGGAGGCGGGAGACCCAGTACTTC. Protein sequence: CASSTLTSRRRETQYF. Full variable domain (rest looked up from reference TRBV19 and TRBJ2-5): DGGITQSPKYLFRKEGQNVTLSCEQNLNHDAMYWYRQDPGQGLRLIYYSQIVNDFQKGDIAEGYSVSREKKESFPLTVTSAQKNPTAFYLCASSTLTSRRRETQYFGPGTRLLVL.

The V call is TRBV4-3, the J call TRBJ1-4; 8 nucleotides match TRBD1. The germline V gene has CDR1 LGHNA and CDR2 YSLEER. J lost 8 bases, V lost 3 bases, and 14 bases had no gene match. This CDR3 has 17 residues. The DNA of the CDR3 is TGCGCCAGCAGCCACCGGCCAGGGGGCCAAATAAAGGAAAAACTGTTTTTT. Protein product: CASSHRPGGQIKEKLFF.

V and J are TRBV9 and TRBJ2-2; D is unresolved. The V gene lost 3 bases and the J gene lost 1 base, with 10 bases spanning the gap. Germline lookup yields CDR1 SGDLS and CDR2 YYNGEE. This CDR3 has 15 amino acids. The CDR3 sequence: CASSGRRGNTGELFF. The CDR3 DNA is TGTGCCAGCAGCGGTAGGAGAGGGAACACCGGGGAGCTGTTTTTT.

The chain is built from TRBV4-1 and TRBJ2-1, with D maybe TRBD1 (5 bases). The CDR3 covers 14 residues. Trimming left V 0 bases short and J 6 bases short, with 9 bases between. The V gene's germline CDR1 is MGHRA and CDR2 YSYEKL. The CDR3 nucleotides are TGCGCCAGCAGCCAAGACATACAGGCCAATGAGCAGTTCTTC. Translation gives CASSQDIQANEQFF.

This clone was detected only a few times. The gene calls are TRBV5-1 and TRBJ1-4; TRBD1 aligns across 7 bases. The CDR3 is 14 residues long. V shed 4 bases, J shed 7 bases, and the junction held 7 bases outside the gene matches. The germline gives CDR1 SGHRS, CDR2 YFSETQ. The CDR3 reads CASSPRGSGEKLFF. The CDR3 DNA sequence: TGCGCCAGCAGCCCCAGGGGGTCGGGTGAAAAACTGTTTTTT.

The chain recombines TRBV18 with TRBJ1-3, with D tentatively TRBD1 (6 bases). V was clipped by 0 bases and J by 0 bases, with 9 bases between them. This CDR3 has 16 amino acids. The germline V gene has CDR1 KGHSH and CDR2 LQKENI. The CDR3, as DNA: TGTGCCAGCTCACCACCCCGGGACAACTCTGGAAACACCATATATTTT. This codes for CASSPPRDNSGNTIYF.

The chain has TRBV6-5 and TRBJ1-1; D not resolved. The CDR3 spans 11 residues. Trimming shortened V by 10 bases and J by 5 bases, and 11 bases separated the two germline ends. Germline values: CDR1 MNHEY, CDR2 SVGAGI. CDR3: CATFSGTEAFF. The CDR3 coding sequence is TGTGCCACATTCTCCGGGACTGAAGCTTTCTTT.

The chain uses TRBV3-1 (or the pseudogene TRBV3-2) and TRBJ1-5; perhaps TRBD1 as D (6 bases). This CDR3 region has 14 residues. Germline V CDR1 and CDR2: LGHDT, YNNKEL (reference sequence). Trimming removed 6 bases from V and 2 bases from J, with 11 bases in between. CDR3 sequence reads: CASSASGGNQPQHF. Here the CDR3 DNA reads TGTGCCAGCAGTGCGTCAGGGGGCAATCAGCCCCAGCATTTT.

This sequence joins TRBV29-1 and TRBJ2-2, with 11 positions matching TRBD2. The CDR3 has 15 residues. Unmatched junction bases numbered 6, after V lost 5 bases and J lost 4 bases. From germline, CDR1 is SQVTM and CDR2 ANQGSEA. CDR3 DNA sequence: TGCAGCGTTTCCCGGACTAGCGGGTCCACCGGGGAGCTGTTTTTT. It is translated as CSVSRTSGSTGELFF.

This clone was counted only a few times. The rearrangement joins TRBV7-9 to TRBJ1-2; TRBD1 matches at 7 bases. The CDR3 covers 13 residues. The germline gives CDR1 SEHNR, CDR2 FQNEAQ (reference sequence). V shed 5 bases and J 4 bases; nucleotides not matched to a gene: 4. Written as DNA, the CDR3 is TGTGCCAGCAGCGCGGGACAGCGCTATGGCTACACCTTC. This encodes CASSAGQRYGYTF.

V and J are TRBV9 and TRBJ1-3; the match to TRBD1 covers 10 bases. J gave up 1 base and V 5 bases, and 3 bases lay outside the gene matches. CDR3 size: 15 residues. CDR1 is SGDLS, CDR2 YYNGEE, per germline. The CDR3 loop is CASSSDRGSGNTIYF. CDR3 DNA: TGTGCCAGCAGTTCGGACAGGGGGTCTGGAAACACCATATATTTT. Complete variable domain (other parts from reference TRBV9 and TRBJ1-3): DSGVTQTPKHLITATGQRVTLRCSPRSGDLSVYWYQQSLDQGLQFLIQYYNGEERAKGNILERFSAQQFPDLHSELNLSSLELGDSALYFCASSSDRGSGNTIYFGEGSWLTVV.

The V and J genes are TRBV25-1 and TRBJ1-2, with a tentative D call TRBD1 (6 bases). The CDR3 covers 14 residues. Trimming removed 8 bases from V and 2 bases from J, with 15 bases in between. CDR1 and CDR2 (germline): MGHDK, SYGVNS. CDR3 nucleotide sequence: TGTGCCAGCGTGGAGGCAGGGGCGAACTATGGCTACACCTTC. Translation: CASVEAGANYGYTF.

V usage is TRBV7-2 and J usage is TRBJ1-1; TRBD1 agrees at 7 bases. Germline CDR1 and CDR2: SGHTA and FQGNSA. The V and J ends lost 5 bases and 0 bases, in that order; junction bases with no gene match: 12. The CDR3 contains 17 residues. In DNA form, the CDR3 reads TGTGCCAGCAGCCGTTTCTTTATAGACAGGGTGAACACTGAAGCTTTCTTT. This codes for CASSRFFIDRVNTEAFF.

This chain links TRBV6-6 with TRBJ2-7; maybe TRBD1 (6 bases). The CDR3 is made up of 16 amino acids. Per the germline V gene, CDR1 is MNHNY and CDR2 is SVGAGI (reference sequence). Trimming left V 0 bases short and J 0 bases short, with 12 bases between. The CDR3 coding sequence is TGTGCCAGCAGTTACTCCCCGGACAGCAACTCCTACGAGCAGTACTTC. It translates to CASSYSPDSNSYEQYF.

V is TRBV29-1 and J is TRBJ2-2; D might be TRBD1 (6 bases). This CDR3 region has 13 residues. Germline-derived CDR1 and CDR2 are SQVTM and ANQGSEA. The V and J ends lost 6 bases and 3 bases respectively, with 11 bases between them. The DNA for the CDR3 is TGCAGCGTCGCAGGACAGTACACCGGGGAGCTGTTTTTT. Translating it yields CSVAGQYTGELFF.

This clone is a singleton in its sample. J is TRBJ2-7 and V is TRBV7-6, with D tentatively TRBD1 (5 bases). The germline V and J ends were trimmed by 0 bases and 2 bases, with 11 bases remaining between them. This CDR3 region has 15 residues. Germline assignment: CDR1 SGHVS and CDR2 FNYEAQ. The CDR3: CASSLAQGRAYEQYF. The CDR3 DNA reads as TGTGCCAGCAGCTTAGCGCAGGGCAGGGCCTACGAGCAGTACTTC.

The gene calls are TRBV10-3 and TRBJ2-7, with 10 bases identical to TRBD1. Germline V CDR1 and CDR2: ENHRY, SYGVKD. The CDR3 runs 14 residues. The ends lost 4 bases at V and 2 bases at J; junction bases unmatched: 2. This chain's CDR3 is CAISAGQGPYEQYF. CDR3 coding DNA: TGTGCCATCAGTGCGGGACAGGGGCCCTACGAGCAGTACTTC.

V usage is TRBV9 and J usage is TRBJ2-1; 9 bases match TRBD2. CDR1 SGDLS and CDR2 YYNGEE come from the germline V gene. V was pared by 2 bases and J by 2 bases, with 5 bases of the junction left unmatched. The CDR3 runs 16 residues. In DNA form, the CDR3 reads TGTGCCAGCAGCGTCCGGACTAGCGACACCTACAATGAGCAGTTCTTC. Its translation: CASSVRTSDTYNEQFF.

The V gene is TRBV19, the J gene TRBJ1-3, with 8 bases aligning to TRBD1. Per germline, CDR1 LNHDA and CDR2 SQIVND (reference sequence). The CDR3 totals 14 residues. The junction had 2 bases not matched to a gene; V was cut back by 4 bases and J by 3 bases. The CDR3 reads CASSTTGVGNTIYF. The CDR3 DNA reads as TGTGCCAGTAGTACGACAGGGGTTGGAAACACCATATATTTT.

This rearrangement joins TRBV6-1 to TRBJ2-6; TRBD2 is a possible D gene (5 bases). The CDR3 loop spans 16 amino acids. Per the germline V gene, CDR1 is MNHNS and CDR2 is SASEGT. V shed 3 bases and J shed 0 bases, with 9 bases lying between them. The CDR3 reads CASSELGSSGANVLTF. The CDR3, as DNA: TGTGCCAGCAGTGAGTTAGGGAGCTCTGGGGCCAACGTCCTGACTTTC.

V is TRBV9 and J is TRBJ2-5; 13 bases fit TRBD2. V lost 4 bases to trimming and J lost 2 bases; unmatched junction nucleotides: 5. The CDR3 is 16 residues long. The germline CDR1 and CDR2 sequences are SGDLS and YYNGEE. This CDR3 is CASSPWTSGGQETQYF. The CDR3 bases are TGTGCCAGCAGCCCCTGGACTAGCGGGGGACAAGAGACCCAGTACTTC.

V usage is TRBV6-2 or TRBV6-3 and J usage is TRBJ2-3, with D maybe TRBD2 (5 bases). Trimming left V 2 bases short and J 4 bases short, with 13 bases between. The CDR3 runs 15 residues. CDR1 MNHEY and CDR2 SVGEGT come from the germline V gene. This CDR3 reads CASSYVKLVPDTQYF. In DNA, the CDR3 is TGTGCCAGCAGTTACGTCAAACTAGTTCCAGATACGCAGTATTTT.

V and J are TRBV5-6 and TRBJ1-3; D remains ambiguous. There are 16 residues in the CDR3. The V gene's germline CDR1 is SGHDT and CDR2 YYEEEE. V lost 1 base to trimming and J lost 2 bases, with 13 bases between them. The CDR3 is CASSLYRGFAGNTIYF. CDR3 nucleotides: TGTGCCAGCAGCTTGTATCGGGGATTCGCTGGAAACACCATATATTTT. The complete variable domain, with remaining parts taken from reference TRBV5-6 and TRBJ1-3, reads DAGVTQSPTHLIKTRGQQVTLRCSPKSGHDTVSWYQQALGQGPQFIFQYYEEEERQRGNFPDRFSGHQFPNYSSELNVNALLLGDSALYLCASSLYRGFAGNTIYFGEGSWLTVV.

The chain combines TRBV7-2 with TRBJ1-5; D might be TRBD1 (5 bases). The V gene lost 5 bases and the J gene lost 0 bases, with 23 bases spanning the gap. Germline V lookup: CDR1 SGHTA, CDR2 FQGNSA. The CDR3 covers 19 residues. The CDR3 loop reads CASSLQPYRQPYSNQPQHF. Written as DNA, the CDR3 is TGTGCCAGCAGCCTACAACCTTACCGACAGCCGTATAGCAATCAGCCCCAGCATTTT.

V gene TRBV7-9 combines with J gene TRBJ1-3; D is unresolved. The germline CDR1 and CDR2 sequences are SEHNR and FQNEAQ (reference sequence). The CDR3 is 15 amino acids. V lost 1 base and J lost 8, with 15 bases in between. CDR3 coding DNA: TGTGCCAGCAGCTTAGACCCGGGTCCCTATGACACCATATATTTT. The encoded protein is CASSLDPGPYDTIYF.